This is a list of T cell receptor beta chains from one sample in a study of CD8 T cells in Susac syndrome. TCRdb called the immunoSEQ multiplex PCR reads again in MiXCR, with one record for every CDR3 protein. The data show 150,000 to 200,000 distinct CDR3 sequences, with 85% to 95% seen just once and over 0.08% held by the top ten. Sequencing used CD4+ T cells from PBMCs. These receptor sequences come from a human donor in good health. Each CDR3 is given without its conserved first and last residue. The order of the fields is D gene, clone size, V gene, CDR3 protein. D genes are given only for firm matches. Some rows mark clone size as missing; the rest say once, few, many or name a class of expanded clone.

D gene: TRBD2; clone size: -; V gene: TRBV15; CDR3 protein: ATSRGGSGGYNEQF
D gene: TRBD2; clone size: once; V gene: TRBV28; CDR3 protein: ASRERGGTDTQY
D gene: TRBD1; clone size: -; V gene: TRBV5-1; CDR3 protein: ASSFPTGGGKNIQY
D gene: TRBD2; clone size: -; V gene: TRBV7-2; CDR3 protein: ASSLLAGVGIQY
D gene: -; clone size: -; V gene: TRBV20-1; CDR3 protein: SAQGLGLETQY
D gene: TRBD2; clone size: -; V gene: TRBV7-2; CDR3 protein: ASSPPRRGRGNEQF
D gene: -; clone size: -; V gene: TRBV29-1; CDR3 protein: SVGDSNYGYT
D gene: -; clone size: -; V gene: TRBV7-2; CDR3 protein: ASSTGRINQPQH
D gene: TRBD1; clone size: -; V gene: TRBV29-1; CDR3 protein: SYAGGGQPQH
D gene: TRBD1; clone size: -; V gene: TRBV29-1; CDR3 protein: SGVTGGNYEQY
D gene: -; clone size: -; V gene: TRBV29-1; CDR3 protein: SAETQY
D gene: -; clone size: -; V gene: TRBV4-3; CDR3 protein: ASSQEWMAAYEQY
D gene: -; clone size: -; V gene: TRBV30; CDR3 protein: AWSTNLVGLNTEAF
D gene: -; clone size: once; V gene: TRBV30; CDR3 protein: AWSNTNQGLDGYT
D gene: -; clone size: -; V gene: TRBV7-6; CDR3 protein: ASSFRDGLVTQY
D gene: -; clone size: -; V gene: TRBV7-2; CDR3 protein: ASSLNQGSTDTQY
D gene: -; clone size: -; V gene: TRBV9; CDR3 protein: ASSVESEQF